This note documents a single TCR beta chain sequence. Its antigen remains unknown. CDR1 and CDR2 from the germline V gene are LNHDA and SQIVND (reference sequence). V was clipped by 6 bases and J by 6 bases; unmatched bases: 6. This CDR3 has 14 amino acids. This sample is drawn from a study of tumor-infiltrating lymphocytes in localized non-small cell lung cancer. TCRdb keeps only in-frame clones here, not all; method: immunoSEQ multiplex PCR. The repertoire holds over 6,500 clones, with 60% to 85% as singletons. Points from the study as a whole: Technical variation could not be separated from intratumor heterogeneity here. Immunotypes IM1 and IM2 had similar TCR-derived T-cell fractions. Compared with uninvolved lung, tumors showed higher T cell infiltration by TCRbeta sequencing.

Sequencing was done on a sample of uninvolved lung tissue not adjacent to the tumor. This receptor was taken from a human donor with non-small cell lung cancer. V and J are TRBV19 and TRBJ2-1; TRBD1 matches at 9 bases. CDR3 sequence: CASSRDRVGNEQFF. The CDR3 nucleotides read TGTGCCAGTAGCCGGGACAGGGTAGGCAATGAGCAGTTCTTC.